This T cell receptor beta chain was documented in a study of blood T cells in healthy people across ages. Findings of the study overall: Across the age range, TCR beta diversity per million T cells fell in a roughly linear way.

For the second PCR, which ran for about 7 to 11 cycles, a sample-barcoded 5' primer and a J-beta primer mix were used. Template switching added a 12-random-nucleotide identifier to every cDNA molecule. TCRdb re-called the 5' RACE reads with MiXCR, one entry per CDR3 protein. Here the sample spans roughly 1.9 million distinct CDR3 sequences, about two fifths being singletons. Notes on this clonotype: Antigen: not known.

The junction had 4 bases not matched to a gene; V was cut back by 5 bases and J by 0 bases. Germline V gene sequence: CDR1 DFQATT, CDR2 SNEGSKA (reference sequence). The CDR3 is 13 amino acids. Donors each provided 9.5 to 10 milliliters of peripheral blood. Whenever a sample was processed, at least 7 million PBMCs were isolated. This receptor was identified in a human donor in good health. The rearrangement uses TRBV20-1 and TRBJ2-7; TRBD1 agrees at 7 bases. The specimen was blood. CDR3 bases: TGCAGTGCTGCCGGGACAGACTCCTACGAGCAGTACTTC. This codes for CSAAGTDSYEQYF.